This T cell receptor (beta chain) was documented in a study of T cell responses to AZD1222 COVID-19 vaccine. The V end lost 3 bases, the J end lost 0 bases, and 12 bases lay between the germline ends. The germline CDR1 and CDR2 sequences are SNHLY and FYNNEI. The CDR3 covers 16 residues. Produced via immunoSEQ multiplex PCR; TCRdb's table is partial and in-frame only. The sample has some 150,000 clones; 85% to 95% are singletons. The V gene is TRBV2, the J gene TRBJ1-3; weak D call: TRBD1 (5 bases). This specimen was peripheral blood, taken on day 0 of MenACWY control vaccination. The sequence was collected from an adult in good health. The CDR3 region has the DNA TGTGCCAGCAGTGAGTTTCAGGGCCGCTCTGGAAACACCATATATTTT. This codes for CASSEFQGRSGNTIYF.